This TCR beta chain appears in the sequencing data of a study of blood T cells in healthy people across ages. Notes on the study in general: In older individuals, TCR beta diversity per million T cells was lower, falling roughly linearly with age. Greater diversity and more naive CD4+ cells were seen in long-lived donors than in aged donors. The authors considered diversity estimates from one million T cells to be underestimates.

V lost 9 bases, J lost 1 base, and 15 bases lay in between. There are 14 residues in the CDR3. CDR1 is SGHTA and CDR2 is FQGNSA in the germline V gene. Then a second PCR, running roughly 7 to 11 cycles, was carried out with a sample-barcoded 5' primer and a J-beta primer mix. TCRdb reanalysed the 5' RACE reads using MiXCR and keeps one entry per CDR3 protein. Among approximately 2,000,000 distinct CDR3 sequences listed, about two fifths were seen once. Note on this clonotype: Its antigen is as yet unknown.

The material sequenced was blood. The chain has TRBV7-2 and TRBJ1-1; D is undetermined. This clonotype originated in a human donor in good health. The CDR3 bases are TGTGCCAGTACCTTGTTCGTAGGGAACACTGAAGCTTTCTTT. Amino acids: CASTLFVGNTEAFF.